The clone carrying this T cell receptor (beta chain) was counted only a few times. This sample was taken from a study of T cells in Graves' hyperthyroidism and ophthalmopathy. Using RNA transcripts as the source, TCR beta CDR3 regions were amplified. Primed by the HTBI set, a first-round RT-PCR was run on the TCR CDR3. TCRdb re-called the multiplex PCR reads with MiXCR, one entry per CDR3 protein. The table lists around 520,000 distinct CDR3 sequences, over 13% of them singletons. Source material: blood. This TCR came from a woman younger than 35 with Graves' hyperthyroidism.

The CDR3 bases are TGCGCCAGCAGCAATACCGGGACAGGGGGAACCGGGGAGCTGTTTTTT. Translated, it gives CASSNTGTGGTGELFF. This sequence joins TRBV5-1 and TRBJ2-2; 11 nucleotides match TRBD1. The CDR3 covers 16 residues. The germline V gene has CDR1 SGHRS and CDR2 YFSETQ. The V gene end was trimmed by 4 bases and the J gene end by 5 bases; junction bases not matched to a gene: 7. The whole variable domain, filled in from reference TRBV5-1 and TRBJ2-2, reads KAGVTQTPRYLIKTRGQQVTLSCSPISGHRSVSWYQQTPGQGLQFLFEYFSETQRNKGNFPGRFSGRQFSNSRSEMNVSTLELGDSALYLCASSNTGTGGTGELFFGEGSRLTVL.